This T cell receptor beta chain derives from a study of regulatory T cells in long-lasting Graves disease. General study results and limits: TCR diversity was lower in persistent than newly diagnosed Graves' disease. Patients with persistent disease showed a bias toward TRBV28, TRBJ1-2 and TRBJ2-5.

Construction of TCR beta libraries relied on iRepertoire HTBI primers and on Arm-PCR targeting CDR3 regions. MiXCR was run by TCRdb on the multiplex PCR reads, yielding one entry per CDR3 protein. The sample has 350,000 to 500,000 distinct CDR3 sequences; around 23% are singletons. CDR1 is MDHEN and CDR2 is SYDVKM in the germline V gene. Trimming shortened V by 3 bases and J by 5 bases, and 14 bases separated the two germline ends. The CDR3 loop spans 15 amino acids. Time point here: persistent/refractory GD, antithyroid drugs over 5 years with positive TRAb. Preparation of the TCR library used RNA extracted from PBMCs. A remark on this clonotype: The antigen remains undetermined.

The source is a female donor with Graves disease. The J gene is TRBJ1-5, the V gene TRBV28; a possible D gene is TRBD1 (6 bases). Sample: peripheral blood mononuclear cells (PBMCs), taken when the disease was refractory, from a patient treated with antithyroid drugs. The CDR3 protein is CASSFWGATYQPQHF. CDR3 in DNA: TGTGCCAGCAGTTTTTGGGGGGCTACTTATCAGCCCCAGCATTTT.